Described below is a single T cell receptor (beta chain) sequence and its context. This record belongs to a study of blood T cell repertoires in COVID-19. V shed 3 bases, J shed 1 base, and the junction held 11 bases outside the gene matches. CDR3 length: 18 amino acids. Germline-derived CDR1 and CDR2 are MNHEY and SMNVEV (reference sequence). Patients at the Seattle site were enrolled during active infection and followed longitudinally. Profiled with immunoSEQ multiplex PCR; TCRdb holds only in-frame clones, not every one. The data show some 350,000 clones, around 87% seen once. The specimen was peripheral blood. The V gene is TRBV27, the J gene TRBJ2-2, with 7 bases aligning to TRBD1. This sequence originates from a woman aged 45-65 years with COVID-19, enrolled during active disease. The CDR3 reads CASSLAPQGRGNTGELFF. CDR3 nucleotide sequence: TGTGCCAGCAGTTTGGCACCACAGGGGCGAGGGAACACCGGGGAGCTGTTTTTT.